This TCR beta chain was documented in a study of cytomegalovirus exposure and HLA in healthy donors. PCR employed 60 Vbeta and 13 Jbeta primers. Produced via immunoSEQ multiplex PCR; TCRdb's table is partial and in-frame only. The sample consists of 160,000 or so clones, about 80% of them appearing once. This CDR3 contains 15 residues. In germline, CDR1 is SGHRS, CDR2 YFSETQ. Trimming took 6 bases from V and 2 from J, leaving 12 bases between them. The origin of this receptor is a man aged 55-75 years in good health and CMV-seronegative. The chain couples TRBV5-1 to TRBJ2-6; D possibly corresponds to TRBD1 (6 bases). What was sequenced was PBMCs. The chain's CDR3 is CASTPTGTGANVLTF. CDR3 sequence (DNA): TGCGCCAGCACCCCGACAGGCACTGGGGCCAACGTCCTGACTTTC.